The 25 T cell receptor beta chains listed next were all sequenced from one sample in a study of technical replicates of blood from a handful of donors. TCRdb keeps only in-frame clones here, not all; method: immunoSEQ multiplex PCR. The top ten clones hold about 0.2% of a sample with about 81,000 clones, around 96% of them seen once. The sample comprised T cells isolated from PBMCs. The receptors originated from a human donor in good health.

The gene calls are TRBV5-6 and TRBJ1-1; D perhaps matches TRBD1 (5 bases). CDR1 is SGHDT and CDR2 is YYEEEE in the germline V gene. Trimming removed 5 bases at V and 3 bases at J, with 17 bases between. The CDR3 totals 15 residues. CDR3 sequence: CASSSLGKGYTEAFF. The DNA of the CDR3 is TGTGCCAGCAGTTCCTTGGGTAAGGGGTACACTGAAGCTTTCTTT.

J is TRBJ2-3 and V is TRBV5-4; 8 bases fit TRBD2. V lost 1 base and J lost 3; bases outside the gene matches: 1. The germline V gene encodes CDR1 SGHNT and CDR2 YYREEE (reference sequence). The CDR3 has 14 amino acids. The CDR3 nucleotides are TGTGCCAGCAGCTTGAAGCGGGGGACAGATACGCAGTATTTT. Its translation: CASSLKRGTDTQYF.

This sequence joins TRBV4-1 and TRBJ1-2; D ambiguous. Germline V lookup: CDR1 MGHRA, CDR2 YSYEKL. There are 14 residues in the CDR3. Trimming took off 2 bases at V and 2 bases at J, with 9 bases between the two ends. CDR3 DNA: TGCGCCAGCAGCCAAATCACAGCCAACTATGGCTACACCTTC. The encoded protein is CASSQITANYGYTF.

The chain recombines TRBV5-1 with TRBJ1-1, with 7 bases matching TRBD1. This CDR3 spans 14 amino acids. J lost 3 bases, V lost 0 bases, and 2 bases had no gene match. Germline V gives CDR1 SGHRS, CDR2 YFSETQ. The CDR3: CASSLEQGYTEAFF. CDR3 DNA sequence: TGCGCCAGCAGCTTGGAACAGGGGTACACTGAAGCTTTCTTT.

The chain uses TRBV18 and TRBJ2-5; 9 positions agree with TRBD2. The CDR3 loop spans 18 amino acids. Germline CDR1 KGHSH, CDR2 LQKENI. J was trimmed by 1 base and V by 1 base; bases with no gene match: 10. The CDR3 protein is CASSPRFGPSGTQETQYF. The CDR3, as DNA: TGTGCCAGCTCACCACGTTTCGGGCCTAGCGGGACCCAAGAGACCCAGTACTTC.

The rearrangement links TRBV27 to TRBJ2-7; D is possibly TRBD1 (7 bases). V gave up 6 bases and J gave up 3 bases, with 33 bases separating them. The CDR3 sequence is 20 residues long. Germline-derived CDR1 and CDR2 are MNHEY and SMNVEV (reference sequence). The CDR3 coding sequence is TGTGCCAGCAGCGATGTTCTTCATCCTTACCCGAGACAGGGACTCTACGAGCAGTACTTC. Encoded protein: CASSDVLHPYPRQGLYEQYF.

This chain joins TRBV7-6 and TRBJ1-5, with 8 bases fitting TRBD1. The CDR3 consists of 17 residues. Germline assignment: CDR1 SGHVS and CDR2 FNYEAQ. The V gene end was trimmed by 2 bases and the J gene end by 4 bases; junction bases not matched to a gene: 10. CDR3 loop: CASSLKPTGEGNQPQHF. The CDR3 DNA is TGTGCCAGCAGCTTAAAGCCGACAGGGGAAGGTAATCAGCCCCAGCATTTT.

This chain connects TRBV6-5 to TRBJ1-6, with D hard to call. From germline, CDR1 is MNHEY and CDR2 SVGAGI. The CDR3 is 13 residues long. V dropped 3 bases and J dropped 6 bases, with 6 bases sitting between them. CDR3 sequence: CASSYQSNSPLHF. The DNA of the CDR3 is TGTGCCAGCAGTTATCAGTCTAATTCACCCCTCCACTTT.

Of note for this clone: At the DNA level, this CDR3 is encoded by other sequences in the same sample as well. The rearrangement joins TRBV28 to TRBJ1-2; TRBD1 matches at 8 bases. The J segment lost 7 bases and the V segment lost 6 bases, leaving 7 bases of the junction unmatched. CDR3 size: 13 residues. Germline CDR1 reads MDHEN; CDR2 reads SYDVKM. The CDR3 coding sequence is TGTGCCAGCAGCTCTGGACAGGGTGGTGGCTACACCTTC. Encoded protein: CASSSGQGGGYTF.

This chain uses TRBV7-9 with TRBJ1-1; 8 nucleotides line up with TRBD1. Germline CDR1 and CDR2: SEHNR and FQNEAQ (reference sequence). The trim removed 3 bases at V and 2 bases at J, leaving 5 bases unmatched. The CDR3 is 15 residues long. The CDR3 nucleotides are TGTGCCAGCAGCTTTCCGGACAGGGCTAACACTGAAGCTTTCTTT. Translated, it gives CASSFPDRANTEAFF.

The chain employs TRBV2 and TRBJ1-5, with D perhaps TRBD1 (5 bases). From germline, CDR1 is SNHLY and CDR2 FYNNEI. Trimming left V 5 bases short and J 0 bases short, with 11 bases between. CDR3 length equals 15 residues. As DNA, the CDR3 is TGTGCCAGCAGTTACGACAGCCATAGCAATCAGCCCCAGCATTTT. Translating gives CASSYDSHSNQPQHF.

The rearrangement uses TRBV6-5 and TRBJ1-1, with a weak D call TRBD1 (5 bases). Looked up from germline, CDR1 is MNHEY and CDR2 is SVGAGI. The CDR3 loop spans 13 amino acids. Trimming pared 0 bases from V and 10 bases from J, leaving 12 bases between. In DNA, the CDR3 is TGTGCCAGCAGTTACTCGAGTAGAAGGGGAGCTTTCTTT. It encodes CASSYSSRRGAFF.

The chain recombines TRBV11-2 with TRBJ2-6; D is uncertain. The CDR3 runs to 16 residues. V was shortened by 5 bases and J by 0 bases, with 11 bases between the two germline ends. Per the germline V gene, CDR1 is SGHAT and CDR2 is FQNNGV. Here the CDR3 reads CASSNQDYSGANVLTF. The CDR3 DNA follows: TGTGCCAGCAGCAACCAGGATTACTCTGGGGCCAACGTCCTGACTTTC.

This clone showed up many times. Other DNA sequences in the same sample also yield this CDR3. The V and J genes are TRBV11-2 and TRBJ1-2; perhaps TRBD1 as D (6 bases). This CDR3 has 14 amino acids. CDR1 SGHAT and CDR2 FQNNGV come from the germline V gene. Trimming left V 3 bases short and J 0 bases short, with 8 bases between. DNA of the CDR3: TGTGCCAGCAGCTTGGACAGAGCTAACTATGGCTACACCTTC. It translates to CASSLDRANYGYTF.

The sample holds one count of this clone. CDR3 in amino acids: CAISQGGGGEKLFF. The CDR3, as DNA: TGTGCCATCAGCCAAGGGGGCGGAGGAGAAAAACTGTTTTTT. The J gene is TRBJ1-4, the V gene TRBV10-3, with TRBD1 matching 7 bases. The trim removed 6 bases at V and 8 bases at J, leaving 9 bases unmatched. CDR3 size: 14 residues. Germline values: CDR1 ENHRY, CDR2 SYGVKD.

The J gene is TRBJ1-4, the V gene TRBV6-5; no clear D gene. V was pared by 3 bases and J by 5 bases, with 7 bases between. The CDR3 has 13 amino acids. Looked up from germline, CDR1 is MNHEY and CDR2 is SVGAGI. The CDR3 protein is CASSYDFNEKLFF. CDR3 nucleotides: TGTGCCAGCAGTTATGACTTCAATGAAAAACTGTTTTTT.

The genes are TRBV7-6 and TRBJ1-1; D is uncertain. V was trimmed by 0 bases and J by 2 bases, leaving 10 bases between them. Looked up from germline, CDR1 is SGHVS and CDR2 is FNYEAQ. This CDR3 is 15 amino acids long. The CDR3 spells CASSLALDGNTEAFF. In nucleotides, the CDR3 is TGTGCCAGCAGCTTAGCCCTAGATGGAAACACTGAAGCTTTCTTT.

This rearrangement joins TRBV2 to TRBJ2-5, with a tentative D call TRBD2 (6 bases). The CDR3 has 15 residues. V lost 2 bases to trimming and J lost 5 bases, with 15 bases between them. CDR1 is SNHLY and CDR2 is FYNNEI in the germline V gene. The CDR3 DNA reads TGTGCCAGCAGTGAACCCCTGACTAGTCAGGAGACCCAGTACTTC. Translating gives CASSEPLTSQETQYF.

The genes are TRBV30 and TRBJ1-2; D is uncertain. The germline V and J ends were trimmed by 0 bases and 2 bases, with 7 bases remaining between them. Germline values: CDR1 GTSNPN, CDR2 SVGIG (reference sequence). The CDR3 runs to 13 residues. In nucleotides, the CDR3 is TGTGCCTGGAGTGTAAATCTGAACTATGGCTACACCTTC. Amino acids: CAWSVNLNYGYTF.

The chain combines TRBV18 with TRBJ2-7; 7 bases match TRBD2. Germline V lookup: CDR1 KGHSH, CDR2 LQKENI. This CDR3 has 16 amino acids. Trimming at V came to 3 bases and at J to 0 bases, leaving 8 bases not matched to a gene. This CDR3 reads CASSPRDGRSSYEQYF. Here the CDR3 DNA reads TGTGCCAGCTCACCCCGAGACGGGAGGTCCTCCTACGAGCAGTACTTC.

The chain uses TRBV5-6 and TRBJ2-4; 10 nucleotides line up with TRBD2. This CDR3 has 17 amino acids. Unmatched junction bases numbered 8, after V lost 4 bases and J lost 1 base. Germline CDR1 SGHDT, CDR2 YYEEEE. As DNA, the CDR3 is TGTGCCAGCAGCCTAGAAGCGGGAGGGCCGGCCAAAAACATTCAGTACTTC. It yields the protein CASSLEAGGPAKNIQYF.

The chain recombines TRBV2 with TRBJ2-2, with 9 bases aligning to TRBD1. Trimming took 6 bases from V and 7 from J; bases not matched to a gene: 6. The germline V gene encodes CDR1 SNHLY and CDR2 FYNNEI. The CDR3 sequence is 14 residues long. CDR3 sequence reads: CASRAGQGGGELFF. CDR3 in DNA: TGTGCCAGCAGGGCGGGACAGGGCGGCGGGGAGCTGTTTTTT.

The rearrangement joins TRBV4-1 to TRBJ1-2; the match to TRBD1 covers 8 bases. The germline V gene encodes CDR1 MGHRA and CDR2 YSYEKL. Germline trimming cut 3 bases from V and 2 bases from J; bases unmatched to any gene: 5. The CDR3 runs 15 residues. The CDR3 nucleotides read TGCGCCAGCAGCCACCTGGACAGGGCAAACTATGGCTACACCTTC. Protein product: CASSHLDRANYGYTF.

The chain combines TRBV4-2 with TRBJ1-5, with a possible D match to TRBD1 (5 bases). CDR3 size: 20 residues. The germline V and J ends were trimmed by 4 bases and 0 bases, with 25 bases remaining between them. Germline assignment: CDR1 LGHNA and CDR2 YNFKEQ. The CDR3 is CASSPQLSTLRGYSNQPQHF. CDR3 coding DNA: TGTGCCAGCAGCCCCCAATTGAGCACCCTGCGGGGCTATAGCAATCAGCCCCAGCATTTT.

This chain links TRBV28 with TRBJ2-7; TRBD1 matches at 8 bases. The CDR3 sequence is 15 residues long. The ends lost 4 bases at V and 0 bases at J; junction bases unmatched: 5. CDR1 MDHEN and CDR2 SYDVKM come from the germline V gene. The CDR3 spells CASSYRTGRSYEQYF. CDR3 DNA: TGTGCCAGCAGTTATCGGACAGGGCGCTCCTACGAGCAGTACTTC.